These T cell receptor beta chains were read from a single sample in a study of cytomegalovirus exposure and HLA in healthy donors. Repertoires were generated with immunoSEQ multiplex PCR, while TCRdb's copy carries only in-frame clones and drops some. The sample holds approximately 150,000 clones, roughly nine tenths seen once. Sample: PBMCs. The receptors were gathered from a woman younger than 30 in good health and CMV-seropositive. The conserved cysteine and the conserved F or W are not part of the CDR3 here. Fields, in order: V gene, clone size, CDR3 protein. Rows may omit the clone size; those that give it use once, few, many or a size class.

V gene: TRBV7-9; clone size: .; CDR3 protein: ASSLRGANEQF
V gene: TRBV28; clone size: .; CDR3 protein: ASSTPGTGDYNEQF
V gene: TRBV7-3; clone size: .; CDR3 protein: ASSAGLAGGPDTQY
V gene: TRBV6-1; clone size: .; CDR3 protein: ASTPAVDPPYEQY
V gene: TRBV27; clone size: .; CDR3 protein: ASLTFDRAGANVLT
V gene: TRBV29-1; clone size: .; CDR3 protein: SVELAGDSYNEQF
V gene: TRBV7-2; clone size: .; CDR3 protein: ASSWGARDRGIDTQY
V gene: TRBV7-2; clone size: .; CDR3 protein: ASSPGDAVAGRQF
V gene: TRBV6-5; clone size: .; CDR3 protein: ASRREKGDYEQY
V gene: TRBV11-2; clone size: .; CDR3 protein: ASSAPGSVPY
V gene: TRBV30; clone size: .; CDR3 protein: AWSGTGSSYNSPLH
V gene: TRBV7-6; clone size: .; CDR3 protein: ASANTDTQY
V gene: TRBV5-1; clone size: .; CDR3 protein: ASSQGLAGGSNEQF
V gene: TRBV6-1; clone size: .; CDR3 protein: ASSSFGAYEQY
V gene: TRBV7-6; clone size: .; CDR3 protein: ASSLRDRGPEAF
V gene: TRBV7-8; clone size: .; CDR3 protein: ASSQRVGGKATNEKLF
V gene: TRBV5-1; clone size: .; CDR3 protein: ASSILGQGDTGELF
V gene: TRBV5-4; clone size: .; CDR3 protein: ASSSRDHLGPYEQY
V gene: TRBV18; clone size: .; CDR3 protein: ASSPGRVPDTQY
V gene: TRBV6-5; clone size: .; CDR3 protein: ASSLSGRAYNEQF
V gene: TRBV6-1; clone size: .; CDR3 protein: ASDDWEETQY
V gene: TRBV2; clone size: .; CDR3 protein: ASSERGAGANVLT
V gene: TRBV7-2; clone size: .; CDR3 protein: ASSSRTAYTEAF
V gene: TRBV5-5; clone size: .; CDR3 protein: ASSRRPTSGSYEQY
V gene: TRBV27; clone size: .; CDR3 protein: ASSPRTGPPSYNEQF
V gene: TRBV19; clone size: once; CDR3 protein: ASSIDGTSGRPPQF
V gene: TRBV7-9; clone size: few; CDR3 protein: ASSSGTNLEQF
V gene: TRBV6-6; clone size: .; CDR3 protein: ASSPDRLNTEAF
V gene: TRBV4-1; clone size: .; CDR3 protein: ASSQGDRVHGETQY
V gene: TRBV2; clone size: .; CDR3 protein: ASSEIRLAGGSSTDTQY
V gene: TRBV7-9; clone size: .; CDR3 protein: ASSLLRSGGYTDTQY
V gene: TRBV2; clone size: .; CDR3 protein: ASSDLAGRSGNTIY
V gene: TRBV10-3; clone size: few; CDR3 protein: AIGDRGTYEQY